This T cell receptor (beta chain) was captured in a study of lymphopenia after photon versus proton radiotherapy. Looked up from germline, CDR1 is MNHEY and CDR2 is SMNVEV (reference sequence). The CDR3 runs 12 residues. V was trimmed by 5 bases and J by 4 bases, leaving 8 bases between them. General observations from the study: Post-nadir diversity loss with photons came from oligoclonal expansion, particularly CD8+ Temra cells.

Concerning this clone: Its target is unknown.

Profiling relied on immunoSEQ multiplex PCR, and the TCRdb table lists in-frame clones only, not all of them. The top ten hold 9.4% of the sample, which has fewer than 25,000 clones, around 90% seen once. This material consisted of peripheral blood, taken from a patient treated with proton-based radiotherapy. This receptor was identified in a woman in her sixties or seventies with pancreatic cancer. Some clones in this sample may be carry-over from other donors' samples. The V call is TRBV27, the J call TRBJ1-1, with a possible D match to TRBD1 (6 bases). The CDR3 DNA is TGTGCCAGCAGTCAAGGGGGCACTGAAGCTTTCTTT. It translates to CASSQGGTEAFF.